This entry describes one T cell receptor (beta chain). Its antigen is currently unknown. This specimen belongs to a study of CD8+ T cells in alopecia areata. At the level of the study: Oral tofacitinib, 5 to 10 mg twice daily, was given in an open-label trial.

In each case, RNA was isolated and then reverse transcribed into cDNA as the sequencing template. TCRdb keeps only in-frame clones here, not all; method: immunoSEQ multiplex PCR. This table has approximately 100,000 clones, 35% to 45% appearing once. Trimming removed 0 bases at V and 3 bases at J, with 15 bases between. Germline values: CDR1 MNHEY, CDR2 SVGAGI. This CDR3 comprises 16 residues. General study results and limits: Alphabeta T cells residing in normal skin are also sequenced in scalp samples.

Sequences were obtained from CD4+ T cells sorted from blood. The chain uses TRBV6-5 and TRBJ2-7, with D possibly matching TRBD2 (6 bases). The clonotype originates from a human donor with alopecia areata. CDR3: CASSYSGTSRGYEQYF. The CDR3 DNA reads TGTGCCAGCAGTTACTCTGGGACTTCGAGGGGCTACGAGCAGTACTTC.